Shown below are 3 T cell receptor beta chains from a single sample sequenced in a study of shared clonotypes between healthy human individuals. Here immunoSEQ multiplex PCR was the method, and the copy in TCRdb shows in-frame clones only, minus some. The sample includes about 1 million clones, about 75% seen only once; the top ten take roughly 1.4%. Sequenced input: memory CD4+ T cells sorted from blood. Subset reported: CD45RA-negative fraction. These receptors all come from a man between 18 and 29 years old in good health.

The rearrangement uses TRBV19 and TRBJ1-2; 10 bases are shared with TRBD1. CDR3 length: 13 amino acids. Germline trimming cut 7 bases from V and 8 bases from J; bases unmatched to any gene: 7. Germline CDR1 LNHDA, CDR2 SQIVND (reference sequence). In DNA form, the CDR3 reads TGTGCCAGTACCGTGGACAGGGGGGAAGGCTACACCTTC. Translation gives CASTVDRGEGYTF.

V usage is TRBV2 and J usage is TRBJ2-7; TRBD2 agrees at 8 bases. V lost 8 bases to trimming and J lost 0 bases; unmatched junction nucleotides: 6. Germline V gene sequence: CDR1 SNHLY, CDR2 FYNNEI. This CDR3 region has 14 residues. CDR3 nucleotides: TGTGCCAGCCGCGGGCTAGCGGGCTCCTACGAGCAGTACTTC. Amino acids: CASRGLAGSYEQYF.

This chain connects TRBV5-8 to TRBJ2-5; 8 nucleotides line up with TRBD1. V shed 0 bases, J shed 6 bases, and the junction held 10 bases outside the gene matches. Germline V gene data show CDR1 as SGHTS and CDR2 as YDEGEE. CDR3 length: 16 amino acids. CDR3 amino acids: CASSLGTGGRVKTQYF. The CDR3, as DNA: TGTGCCAGCAGCTTGGGTACAGGGGGAAGGGTAAAGACCCAGTACTTC.